This T cell receptor beta chain was recorded in a study of beta chain features in type 1 diabetes. Overall study context: Patient and healthy donor groups were alike in age, gender and cell yields. Study findings and constraints: Researchers report that Type 1 diabetes patients had moderately but significantly shorter TCRB CDR3s across all four CD4+ subsets.

This clone was counted a few times. Its antigen remains unidentified. V was pared by 0 bases and J by 7 bases, with 10 bases between. CDR1 is GTSNPN and CDR2 is SVGIG in the germline V gene (reference sequence). CDR3 length: 13 amino acids. TCRB transcripts that were expressed got sequenced, as all of the isolated RNA had been reverse transcribed. Naive, central memory and regulatory T cell samples averaged about 3.5 million reads. Profiled with immunoSEQ multiplex PCR; TCRdb holds only in-frame clones, not every one. The data show approximately 600,000 clones, around 12% seen once. This chain uses TRBV30 with TRBJ2-1; D not resolved. The sequence was collected from a man between 25 and 39 years old with type 1 diabetes. Sample: naive CD4+ T cells from blood. DNA for the CDR3: TGTGCCTGGAGTGTAAACAGATGGAATGAGCAGTTCTTC. As protein: CAWSVNRWNEQFF.